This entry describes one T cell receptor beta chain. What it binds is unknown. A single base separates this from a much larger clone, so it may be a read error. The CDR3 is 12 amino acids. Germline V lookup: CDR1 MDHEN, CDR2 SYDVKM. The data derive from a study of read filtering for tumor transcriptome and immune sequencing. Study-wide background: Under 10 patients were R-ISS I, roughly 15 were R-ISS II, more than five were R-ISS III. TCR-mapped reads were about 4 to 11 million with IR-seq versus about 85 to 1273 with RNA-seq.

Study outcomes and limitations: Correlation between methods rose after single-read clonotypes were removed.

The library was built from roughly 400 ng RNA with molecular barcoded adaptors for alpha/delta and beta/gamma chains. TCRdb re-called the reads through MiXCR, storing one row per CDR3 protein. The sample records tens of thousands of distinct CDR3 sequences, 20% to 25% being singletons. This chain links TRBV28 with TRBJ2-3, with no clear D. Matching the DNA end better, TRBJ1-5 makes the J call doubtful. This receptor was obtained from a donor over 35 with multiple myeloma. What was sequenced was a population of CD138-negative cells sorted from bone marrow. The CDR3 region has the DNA TGTGCCAGCAGTCCTTTCACGGATACGCAGCATTTT. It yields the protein CASSPFTDTQHF.